This entry lists 12 T cell receptor beta chains sequenced from one sample in a study of tumor-infiltrating lymphocytes in primary liver carcinoma. Priming with a constant-region primer yielded TCR beta cDNA from about 500 ng total RNA. What produced the TCR beta libraries was three nested multiplex PCR rounds using slightly modified ARM-PCR. Researchers ran the first two PCR rounds for roughly 11 cycles each with TRBV1-TRBV30 forward primers and a C-beta reverse primer. TCRdb used MiXCR to reprocess the multiplex PCR reads, holding one entry per CDR3 protein. The sample holds some 120,000 distinct CDR3 sequences, 55% to 75% seen once. Co-extraction of both nucleic acids (RNA and DNA) used about 20-33 mg of unsorted bulk tissue. Sequenced input: liver tumor tissue from sampling region 1. Subset here: tumor region T1, superior pole. These receptors originate from a woman aged 60-75 years with primary liver carcinoma and hepatitis B virus infection.

The rearrangement uses TRBV11-2 and TRBJ2-5; D is unclear. This CDR3 has 14 amino acids. Germline V CDR1 and CDR2: SGHAT, FQNNGV. V was trimmed by 4 bases and J by 6 bases, leaving 15 bases between them. The DNA of the CDR3 is TGTGCCAGCAGCTCAGATCATAGGGTAAAGACCCAGTACTTC. Translating gives CASSSDHRVKTQYF.

Remarks on this clonotype: A read error may explain this, as a much larger clone is one base away. The chain links TRBV12-3 or TRBV12-4 to TRBJ1-5; maybe TRBD1 (6 bases). This CDR3 has 17 residues. The ends were cut back, 6 bases at V and 1 base at J, with 19 bases in the middle. The CDR3 nucleotides are TGTGCCAGCAGCCCAATCCTTGAGACAGGCAGCAATCAGCCCCAGCATTTT. Protein sequence: CASSPILETGSNQPQHF.

This chain links TRBV2 with TRBJ2-3; TRBD2 matches at 9 bases. The CDR3 contains 16 residues. Looked up from germline, CDR1 is SNHLY and CDR2 is FYNNEI. Germline trimming cut 4 bases from V and 4 bases from J; bases unmatched to any gene: 9. CDR3 nucleotides: TGTGCCAGCAGTGGTGGTTTTAGCGGGAGATCAGATACGCAGTATTTT. It specifies CASSGGFSGRSDTQYF. Combining the CDR3 with reference TRBV2 and TRBJ2-3 gives the whole variable domain EPEVTQTPSHQVTQMGQEVILRCVPISNHLYFYWYRQILGQKVEFLVSFYNNEISEKSEIFDDQFSVERPDGSNFTLKIRSTKLEDSAMYFCASSGGFSGRSDTQYFGPGTRLTVL.

A note on this clonotype: A much larger clone sits a single nucleotide away, making a read error possible. This rearrangement joins TRBV29-1 to TRBJ2-2, with D possibly called TRBD1 or TRBD2 (5 bases each). The CDR3 contains 16 residues. The germline V gene encodes CDR1 SQVTM and CDR2 ANQGSEA. The DNA for the CDR3 is TGCAGCGTTGGATTGGGGGTCCCGCCGAACACCGGGGAGCTGATTTTT. Protein product: CSVGLGVPPNTGELIF.

As for this clonotype: This sequence may be a read error, since a much larger clone differs from it by one base. V and J are TRBV6-6 and TRBJ1-2; D call uncertain. Trimming left V 5 bases short and J 5 bases short, with 18 bases between. The length of the CDR3 is 15 residues. Per the germline V gene, CDR1 is MNHNY and CDR2 is SVGAGI (reference sequence). The CDR3 coding sequence is TGTGCCAGCAGTCCCTTCGTGTCGGATGAGTATGGCTACACCTTC. Its protein product is CASSPFVSDEYGYTF.

This clonotype was seen only a few times. This sequence may be a read error, since a much larger clone differs from it by one base. CDR3 sequence: CSAKERAGGSTATQYF. Written as DNA, the CDR3 is TGCAGCGCCAAGGAACGAGCGGGAGGGTCCACAGCGACCCAGTACTTC. The chain is built from TRBV29-1 and TRBJ2-5; 10 nucleotides agree with TRBD2. J was trimmed by 7 bases and V by 7 bases; bases with no gene match: 18. Germline assignment: CDR1 SQVTM and CDR2 ANQGSEA. The length of the CDR3 is 16 residues. The variable domain in full, with the rest retrieved from reference TRBV29-1 and TRBJ2-5, is SAVISQKPSRDICQRGTSLTIQCQVDSQVTMMFWYRQQPGQSLTLIATANQGSEATYESGFVIDKFPISRPNLTFSTLTVSNMSPEDSSIYLCSAKERAGGSTATQYFGPGTRLLVL.

The chain recombines TRBV28 with TRBJ2-1, with 7 bases identical to TRBD2. V shed 7 bases and J 7 bases; nucleotides not matched to a gene: 13. The germline gives CDR1 MDHEN, CDR2 SYDVKM. The CDR3 loop spans 15 amino acids. The CDR3 sequence is CASTKSPTSSNEQFF. CDR3 in DNA: TGTGCCAGCACCAAAAGCCCGACTAGCTCTAATGAGCAGTTCTTC.

The chain couples TRBV12-3 or TRBV12-4 to TRBJ2-4, with D hard to call. The CDR3 runs to 12 residues. The V end was cut by 5 bases, the J end by 7 bases, with 9 bases between. The CDR3 is CASSVSRNIQYF. CDR3 DNA: TGTGCCAGCAGTGTCAGTAGGAACATTCAGTACTTC.

As concerns this clonotype: The CDR3 does not close with the conserved phenylalanine or tryptophan, likely indicating a read error. The J gene is TRBJ2-2, the V gene TRBV6-5; D is perhaps TRBD1 (6 bases). The germline CDR1 and CDR2 sequences are MNHEY and SVGAGI. This CDR3 is built from 15 residues. V was trimmed by 7 bases and J by 4 bases, leaving 16 bases between them. Here the CDR3 DNA reads TGTGCCAGCAATAAAATCCCGGACAGCACCGGGGAGCTGTTTCTT. Protein sequence: CASNKIPDSTGELFL.

Points on this clonotype: The junction shows a germline mismatch at one end, possibly a read error. The chain combines TRBV5-1 with TRBJ2-7; D might be TRBD1 or TRBD2, each matching 5 bases. This CDR3 is 15 amino acids long. Germline assignment: CDR1 SGHRS and CDR2 YFSETQ. The CDR3 sequence is CASSPGTMSSYGQYF. CDR3 coding DNA: TGCGCCAGCAGCCCTGGGACGATGAGCTCCTACGGGCAGTACTTC.

Details on this clonotype: The conserved phenylalanine or tryptophan is not found at the CDR3 terminus, so this likely reflects a read error. The chain has TRBV6-1 and TRBJ2-1, with 9 bases identical to TRBD2. The CDR3 loop spans 16 amino acids. Germline CDR1 is MNHNS and CDR2 is SASEGT. This CDR3 reads CASSDPSGTSYDEQFL. In DNA, the CDR3 is TGTGCCAGCAGTGACCCTAGCGGGACCTCCTACGATGAGCAGTTCTTA.

With respect to this clonotype: A junction end diverges from the germline sequence, so it may reflect a read error. The chain is built from TRBV11-2 and TRBJ2-3; D is possibly TRBD1 (5 bases). This CDR3 comprises 14 residues. The germline V gene has CDR1 SGHAT and CDR2 FQNNGV. CDR3 residues: CASSLDSEADTQYF. Written as DNA, the CDR3 is TGCGCCAGCAGCTTAGACAGTGAAGCAGATACGCAGTATTTT. The full variable domain, with the rest looked up from reference TRBV11-2 and TRBJ2-3, is EAGVAQSPRYKIIEKRQSVAFWCNPISGHATLYWYQQILGQGPKLLIQFQNNGVVDDSQLPKDRFSAERLKGVDSTLKIQPAKLEDSAVYLCASSLDSEADTQYFGPGTRLTVL.